This T cell receptor (beta chain) was found in a study of CD4+ T cells in melanoma. The CDR3 is 13 amino acids. V dropped 7 bases and J dropped 4 bases, with 16 bases sitting between them. Per the germline V gene, CDR1 is SQVTM and CDR2 is ANQGSEA. As for this clone: Its antigen remains unidentified.

Findings of the study overall: CD8+ T cell, macrophage and B cell function reportedly correlated with neoantigen-specific CD4+ T cells. In melanoma, neoantigen-specific CD4+ T cells reportedly differed in differentiation state.

Assay used: immunoSEQ multiplex PCR; TCRdb lists only in-frame clones, some missing. The sample has 120,000 to 150,000 clones, 80% to 95% seen once. This chain uses TRBV29-1 with TRBJ2-5; D not certain. The origin of this receptor is a human donor with melanoma. CDR3 amino acids: CSATLGSAETQYF. CDR3 nucleotides: TGCAGCGCCACCTTAGGATCGGCAGAGACCCAGTACTTC.